Presented here are 18 T cell receptor beta chains from one specimen sequenced in a study of T cells in localized non-small cell lung cancer. Method: immunoSEQ multiplex PCR; TCRdb's copy keeps in-frame clones and lacks some. There are about 1,700 clones in the sample; approximately 33% occur only once, and 25% to 35% lies in the top ten. The specimen comprised normal lung tissue next to the tumor, sampled before any cancer treatment. These receptors all come from a woman aged 35 to 70 with stage II lung adenocarcinoma.

V gene TRBV9 combines with J gene TRBJ2-1; 11 bases line up with TRBD1. Looked up from germline, CDR1 is SGDLS and CDR2 is YYNGEE. The trim removed 2 bases at V and 3 bases at J, leaving 7 bases unmatched. CDR3 length equals 17 residues. The CDR3 nucleotides are TGTGCCAGCAGCGTTCGGGACAGGGGGTCGGTCTACAATGAGCAGTTCTTC. Its translation: CASSVRDRGSVYNEQFF.

The rearrangement joins TRBV9 to TRBJ2-7; TRBD2 is a possible D gene (6 bases). The CDR3 sequence is 13 residues long. Per germline, CDR1 SGDLS and CDR2 YYNGEE. The V and J ends lost 1 base and 6 bases respectively, with 11 bases between them. The CDR3: CASSVLEGGEQYF. In DNA, the CDR3 is TGTGCCAGCAGCGTATTGGAGGGAGGCGAGCAGTACTTC.

This clone showed up just a few times. This sequence joins TRBV6-8 and TRBJ2-1, with D uncertain. The CDR3 covers 12 residues. V gave up 4 bases and J gave up 6 bases, with 7 bases separating them. Germline V gene lookup returns CDR1 MNHGY and CDR2 SAAAGT. The CDR3 nucleotides are TGTGCCAGCAGTTGGCAGTCCAATGAGCAGTTCTTC. Its translation: CASSWQSNEQFF.

A remark on this clone: The junction departs from germline at one end; a sequencing error may be responsible. The CDR3 sequence: CASSSYYDEQFF. CDR3 nucleotide sequence: TGTGCCAGCAGTTCGTACTACGATGAGCAGTTCTTC. The chain has TRBV28 and TRBJ2-1; D uncertain. There are 12 residues in the CDR3. Germline assignment: CDR1 MDHEN and CDR2 SYDVKM. Full variable domain (missing parts from reference TRBV28 and TRBJ2-1): DVKVTQSSRYLVKRTGEKVFLECVQDMDHENMFWYRQDPGLGLRLIYFSYDVKMKEKGDIPEGYSVSREKKERFSLILESASTNQTSMYLCASSSYYDEQFFGPGTRLTVL.

This clone came up once. The V call is TRBV14, the J call TRBJ2-5; TRBD1 agrees at 7 bases. The CDR3 totals 14 residues. Germline trimming cut 1 base from V and 3 bases from J; bases unmatched to any gene: 2. The V gene's germline CDR1 is SGHDN and CDR2 FVKESK. CDR3 in DNA: TGTGCCAGCAGCCAAGTTACAGGGGAAGAGACCCAGTACTTC. Translated: CASSQVTGEETQYF.

Only a few counts were recorded for this clone. This chain links TRBV9 with TRBJ1-1, with 7 bases that match TRBD1. The V gene end was trimmed by 7 bases and the J gene end by 11 bases; junction bases not matched to a gene: 11. The CDR3 is 12 residues long. CDR1 and CDR2 (germline): SGDLS, YYNGEE. CDR3 sequence reads: CASVDRTGDAFF. DNA of the CDR3: TGTGCCAGCGTGGATAGGACAGGAGACGCTTTCTTT.

This clone has more than one count but fewer than ten. V usage is TRBV11-3 and J usage is TRBJ1-1, with a tentative D call TRBD1 (6 bases). The CDR3 runs to 14 residues. Trimming shortened V by 4 bases and J by 5 bases, and 14 bases separated the two germline ends. Looked up from germline, CDR1 is SGHNT and CDR2 is YENEEA. CDR3 sequence: CASSSQGLGTEAFF. CDR3 DNA sequence: TGTGCCAGCAGCTCACAGGGCCTCGGGACTGAAGCTTTCTTT.

This clone was seen a handful of times. The V and J genes are TRBV30 and TRBJ2-1; D is undetermined. Germline CDR1 and CDR2: GTSNPN and SVGIG (reference sequence). V was pared by 0 bases and J by 0 bases, with 9 bases between. CDR3 length: 15 residues. The chain's CDR3 is CAWSVADLSYNEQFF. DNA of the CDR3: TGTGCCTGGAGTGTGGCGGATCTCTCCTACAATGAGCAGTTCTTC.

This clone has only a few counts. The chain combines TRBV6-8 with TRBJ2-3; D remains unclear. There are 15 residues in the CDR3. Looked up from germline, CDR1 is MNHGY and CDR2 is SAAAGT. The V end was cut by 8 bases, the J end by 2 bases, with 17 bases between. CDR3 protein: CASFFAASITDTQYF. The CDR3 DNA reads as TGTGCCAGCTTCTTTGCGGCCTCTATCACAGATACGCAGTATTTT.

The chain uses TRBV14 and TRBJ2-7, with 8 bases that match TRBD1. With V trimmed by 1 base and J by 3 bases, 5 bases remained unmatched. This CDR3 has 15 amino acids. In germline, CDR1 is SGHDN, CDR2 FVKESK. This CDR3 reads CASSQAAGGGYEQYF. CDR3 sequence (DNA): TGTGCCAGCAGCCAAGCGGCAGGGGGCGGCTACGAGCAGTACTTC.

CDR3 sequence: CATSRTGGGQPQHF. The CDR3 DNA is TGTGCCACCAGCAGGACAGGTGGGGGGCAGCCCCAGCATTTT. This chain connects TRBV15 to TRBJ1-5; TRBD1 might be the D (6 bases). Trimming cost V 3 bases and J 7 bases, with 13 bases left between them. The CDR3 is made up of 14 amino acids. The germline gives CDR1 LNHNV, CDR2 YYDKDF (reference sequence).

V and J are TRBV11-3 and TRBJ2-7; 11 nucleotides agree with TRBD2. In germline, CDR1 is SGHNT, CDR2 YENEEA. With V trimmed by 8 bases and J by 0 bases, 6 bases remained unmatched. The CDR3 has 15 residues. The CDR3 protein is CASGPGLADSYEQYF. DNA of the CDR3: TGTGCCAGCGGACCGGGACTAGCGGACTCCTACGAGCAGTACTTC.

The chain has TRBV28 and TRBJ2-5, with D tentatively TRBD1 (6 bases). The CDR3 is 14 residues long. V dropped 6 bases and J dropped 5 bases, with 16 bases sitting between them. The germline V gene encodes CDR1 MDHEN and CDR2 SYDVKM. CDR3: CASSGQGWRETQYF. The CDR3 DNA sequence: TGTGCCAGCAGCGGCCAGGGGTGGCGGGAGACCCAGTACTTC.

The genes are TRBV30 and TRBJ1-1; 8 bases agree with TRBD1. The CDR3 contains 15 residues. V was pared by 5 bases and J by 4 bases, with 12 bases of the junction left unmatched. Germline V gene data show CDR1 as GTSNPN and CDR2 as SVGIG (reference sequence). CDR3 sequence (DNA): TGTGCCTGGTCCGACGACAGGGGCGGGGGCACTGAAGCTTTCTTT. Translating it yields CAWSDDRGGGTEAFF.

The chain combines TRBV9 with TRBJ2-5; D may be TRBD2 (5 bases). Trimming stripped 7 bases from V and 2 bases from J, with 12 bases between. Looked up from germline, CDR1 is SGDLS and CDR2 is YYNGEE. The CDR3 extends over 13 amino acids. In DNA form, the CDR3 reads TGTGCCAGCCGAGAGGGCCTACAAGAGACCCAGTACTTC. Protein: CASREGLQETQYF.

The J gene is TRBJ1-3, the V gene TRBV11-3; TRBD1 is a possible D gene (5 bases). The V gene's germline CDR1 is SGHNT and CDR2 YENEEA. This CDR3 region has 15 residues. The germline V and J ends were trimmed by 1 base and 2 bases, with 9 bases remaining between them. The CDR3 region is CASSLGGDPGNTIYF. The DNA for the CDR3 is TGTGCCAGCAGCTTAGGAGGGGACCCTGGAAACACCATATATTTT.

The table lists this clone with a few counts. This chain joins TRBV19 and TRBJ2-5; a possible D gene is TRBD1 (6 bases). This CDR3 contains 13 residues. V shed 3 bases and J shed 3 bases, with 8 bases lying between them. From germline, CDR1 is LNHDA and CDR2 SQIVND (reference sequence). This chain's CDR3 is CASSIYREETQYF. As DNA, the CDR3 is TGTGCCAGTAGTATTTACAGGGAAGAGACCCAGTACTTC.

The J gene is TRBJ2-1, the V gene TRBV28, with TRBD2 as a possible D gene (6 bases). With 5 bases removed from V and 9 bases from J, the gap between germline ends came to 11 bases. CDR3 length: 12 amino acids. Germline CDR1 and CDR2: MDHEN and SYDVKM. The CDR3 loop reads CASSQGGGEQFF. The CDR3, as DNA: TGTGCCAGCAGTCAGGGAGGTGGTGAGCAGTTCTTC.